The 26 T cell receptor beta chains below all came from one sample that was sequenced in a study of T cells in localized non-small cell lung cancer. Sequencing was performed with immunoSEQ multiplex PCR; in TCRdb, only in-frame clones are kept and a portion is missing. This table has about 41,000 clones, about 83% appearing once. The sample in question was PBMCs, obtained before any cancer treatment. The receptors shown here come from a man aged 35-69 years with stage II lung adenocarcinoma.

The chain combines TRBV10-1 with TRBJ2-2, with TRBD2 matching over 11 bases. This CDR3 has 15 amino acids. J gave up 5 bases and V 3 bases, and 2 bases lay outside the gene matches. Germline lookup yields CDR1 WNHNN and CDR2 SYGVQD (reference sequence). The CDR3 loop reads CASSDPSGGTGELFF. The CDR3, as DNA: TGCGCCAGCAGTGACCCTAGCGGGGGGACCGGGGAGCTGTTTTTT.

The chain links TRBV28 to TRBJ1-2; TRBD1 aligns across 7 bases. J gave up 4 bases and V 3 bases, and 5 bases lay outside the gene matches. The CDR3 runs 14 residues. Looked up from germline, CDR1 is MDHEN and CDR2 is SYDVKM. DNA for the CDR3: TGTGCCAGCAGTTTGAGGGGACAGAGCTATGGCTACACCTTC. It specifies CASSLRGQSYGYTF.

The chain links TRBV14 to TRBJ2-2; 9 nucleotides match TRBD1. The CDR3 sequence is 15 residues long. CDR1 is SGHDN and CDR2 is FVKESK in the germline V gene. With 4 bases clipped from V and 6 bases from J, the junction kept 6 bases outside the gene matches. The CDR3 bases are TGTGCCAGCAGCCTACAGGGGGCTGGATCCGGGGAGCTGTTTTTT. This sequence encodes CASSLQGAGSGELFF. The variable domain in full, completed from reference TRBV14 and TRBJ2-2, reads EAGVTQFPSHSVIEKGQTVTLRCDPISGHDNLYWYRRVMGKEIKFLLHFVKESKQDESGMPNNRFLAERTGGTYSTLKVQPAELEDSGVYFCASSLQGAGSGELFFGEGSRLTVL.

The rearrangement uses TRBV7-9 and TRBJ1-4, with D possibly being TRBD1 (5 bases). The germline V and J ends were trimmed by 3 bases and 2 bases, with 16 bases remaining between them. The germline CDR1 and CDR2 sequences are SEHNR and FQNEAQ (reference sequence). The CDR3 is 17 residues long. The CDR3 DNA is TGTGCCAGCAGCTTGCTTGTGGGACCCCGGACTAATGAAAAACTGTTTTTT. Translating it yields CASSLLVGPRTNEKLFF.

V is TRBV6-1 and J is TRBJ1-2, with TRBD1 matching over 8 bases. V gave up 6 bases and J gave up 4 bases; unmatched junction bases: 10. The CDR3 consists of 15 residues. Germline CDR1 MNHNS, CDR2 SASEGT. The chain's CDR3 is CASRPGQGGSYGYTF. The CDR3 nucleotides read TGTGCCAGCAGACCTGGACAGGGCGGGAGCTATGGCTACACCTTC.

The chain links TRBV5-6 to TRBJ2-2; 8 nucleotides line up with TRBD2. Germline CDR1 and CDR2: SGHDT and YYEEEE. The CDR3 contains 14 residues. With 3 bases clipped from V and 15 bases from J, the junction kept 13 bases outside the gene matches. This chain's CDR3 is CASSWGLETPQLFF. As DNA, the CDR3 is TGTGCCAGCAGCTGGGGACTAGAAACCCCCCAGTTGTTTTTT.

The rearrangement links TRBV15 to TRBJ2-1; TRBD1 aligns across 8 bases. The V gene end was trimmed by 5 bases and the J gene end by 9 bases; junction bases not matched to a gene: 12. Germline V gives CDR1 LNHNV, CDR2 YYDKDF (reference sequence). This CDR3 is built from 15 residues. CDR3 coding DNA: TGTGCCACCAGCGAGGGAGGACAGGGAGGACGTGAGCAGTTCTTC. This encodes CATSEGGQGGREQFF.

The gene calls are TRBV7-2 and TRBJ1-3; tentative D call: TRBD1 (5 bases). The germline V gene encodes CDR1 SGHTA and CDR2 FQGNSA. V was pared by 4 bases and J by 2 bases, with 9 bases between. This CDR3 is 14 amino acids long. The CDR3 DNA is TGTGCCAGCAGCTCGACAGTGACTGGAAACACCATATATTTT. Amino acid sequence: CASSSTVTGNTIYF.

The J gene is TRBJ2-1, the V gene TRBV2; D may be TRBD2 (5 bases). This CDR3 is built from 14 residues. V lost 7 bases, J lost 0 bases, and 10 bases lay in between. CDR1 is SNHLY, CDR2 FYNNEI, per germline. The CDR3 is CASTRDYSYNEQFF. The DNA for the CDR3 is TGTGCCAGCACTCGGGATTACTCCTACAATGAGCAGTTCTTC.

The chain couples TRBV5-6 to TRBJ2-3; D is possibly TRBD2 (6 bases). Trimming took 3 bases from V and 12 from J, leaving 11 bases between them. CDR3 length: 11 residues. The germline CDR1 and CDR2 sequences are SGHDT and YYEEEE. The chain's CDR3 is CASSSLGLQYF. CDR3 in DNA: TGTGCCAGCAGCTCCTTGGGACTCCAGTATTTT.

The chain has TRBV6-5 and TRBJ2-5; 7 positions match TRBD1. V gave up 2 bases and J gave up 1 base; unmatched junction bases: 1. The V gene's germline CDR1 is MNHEY and CDR2 SVGAGI. The CDR3 loop spans 14 amino acids. DNA for the CDR3: TGTGCCAGCAGTTACGACAGGGTCCAAGAGACCCAGTACTTC. Protein sequence: CASSYDRVQETQYF.

V and J are TRBV6-5 and TRBJ1-6; D is ambiguous. This CDR3 region has 15 residues. Trimming took 6 bases from V and 1 from J, leaving 10 bases between them. Germline CDR1 MNHEY, CDR2 SVGAGI. In DNA form, the CDR3 reads TGTGCCAGCAGCCCTGGATGGTCCTATAATTCACCCCTCCACTTT. This encodes CASSPGWSYNSPLHF.

This clone was observed a few times. The J gene is TRBJ1-2, the V gene TRBV5-4, with TRBD1 identical over 10 bases. There are 15 residues in the CDR3. The V segment lost 4 bases and the J segment 5 bases; nucleotides outside the gene matches: 8. CDR1 and CDR2 (germline): SGHNT, YYREEE (reference sequence). The CDR3 DNA is TGTGCCAGCAGCAGCCGGACAGGGGGTGGGTATGGCTACACCTTC. It encodes CASSSRTGGGYGYTF.

The chain links TRBV6-5 to TRBJ1-4; 10 bases agree with TRBD1. Germline V gene lookup returns CDR1 MNHEY and CDR2 SVGAGI. J was trimmed by 10 bases and V by 5 bases; bases with no gene match: 7. The CDR3 covers 14 residues. CDR3 sequence reads: CASSEGTGVGKLFF. The CDR3, as DNA: TGTGCCAGCAGTGAAGGGACAGGGGTTGGAAAACTGTTTTTT.

The J gene is TRBJ2-1, the V gene TRBV7-6, with 9 bases that match TRBD1. Germline trimming cut 7 bases from V and 5 bases from J; bases unmatched to any gene: 6. Germline CDR1 reads SGHVS; CDR2 reads FNYEAQ. This CDR3 has 14 residues. In nucleotides, the CDR3 is TGTGCCAGCACCGGGACAGGGACCCACAATGAGCAGTTCTTC. The encoded protein is CASTGTGTHNEQFF.

The chain couples TRBV7-2 to TRBJ2-7; 8 positions match TRBD2. The CDR3 has 15 residues. V trimming: 1 base; J trimming: 2 bases; junction bases outside the gene matches: 4. The germline V gene encodes CDR1 SGHTA and CDR2 FQGNSA. CDR3 nucleotide sequence: TGTGCCAGCAGCTTAGGCAGCGGGAGCACCTACGAGCAGTACTTC. This encodes CASSLGSGSTYEQYF.

The chain recombines TRBV5-1 with TRBJ2-1, with D unclear. Trimming stripped 0 bases from V and 8 bases from J, with 9 bases between. Germline lookup yields CDR1 SGHRS and CDR2 YFSETQ. This CDR3 comprises 13 residues. The CDR3 coding sequence is TGCGCCAGCAGCTTGGCCGTGCAGTATGAGCAGTTCTTC. This sequence encodes CASSLAVQYEQFF.

The chain combines TRBV7-9 with TRBJ2-3, with D perhaps matching TRBD2 (6 bases). The CDR3 is 13 amino acids. Looked up from germline, CDR1 is SEHNR and CDR2 is FQNEAQ (reference sequence). V dropped 4 bases and J dropped 7 bases, with 12 bases sitting between them. The CDR3 protein is CASSSPGAYTQYF. DNA for the CDR3: TGTGCCAGCAGCTCACCGGGAGCCTATACGCAGTATTTT.

The V and J genes are TRBV28 and TRBJ1-5, with TRBD1 identical over 10 bases. With V trimmed by 6 bases and J by 7 bases, 9 bases remained unmatched. CDR3 length: 15 residues. Germline loops: CDR1 MDHEN, CDR2 SYDVKM. For the CDR3, the DNA is TGTGCCAGCAGGGGGGGGACAGGGGCTTACCAGCCCCAGCATTTT. Translating it yields CASRGGTGAYQPQHF.

The chain combines TRBV29-1 with TRBJ2-3; possibly TRBD1 or TRBD2 for D (5 bases each). This CDR3 comprises 12 residues. Germline V gene sequence: CDR1 SQVTM, CDR2 ANQGSEA. The germline V and J ends were trimmed by 7 bases and 2 bases, with 10 bases remaining between them. The CDR3 region has the DNA TGCAGCGCGAGGGGTCTCACAGATACGCAGTATTTT. This gives the protein CSARGLTDTQYF.

The chain couples TRBV5-5 to TRBJ2-3; tentative D call: TRBD1 (6 bases). The germline V gene has CDR1 SGHKS and CDR2 YYEKEE (reference sequence). This CDR3 has 15 residues. The V and J ends lost 4 bases and 2 bases respectively, with 14 bases between them. In DNA, the CDR3 is TGTGCCAGCAGCCAGTCCGGGACACCCACAGATACGCAGTATTTT. Encoded protein: CASSQSGTPTDTQYF.

This chain uses TRBV11-2 with TRBJ1-5, with 7 bases lining up with TRBD1. Trimming cost V 3 bases and J 6 bases; bases outside gene matches: 5. The CDR3 consists of 14 residues. Per germline, CDR1 SGHAT and CDR2 FQNNGV. The CDR3 region has the DNA TGTGCCAGCAGCTTGACGACAGGGCGTCAGCCCCAGCATTTT. Protein product: CASSLTTGRQPQHF.

This clone is a singleton in its sample. Written as DNA, the CDR3 is TGTGCCAGCAGTTCCCAGTATAGGCAGAGCTCCTACGAGCAGTACTTC. It translates to CASSSQYRQSSYEQYF. The chain links TRBV27 to TRBJ2-7, with D hard to call. The CDR3 length is 16 residues. Germline CDR1 and CDR2: MNHEY and SMNVEV (reference sequence). The V end lost 4 bases, the J end lost 0 bases, and 16 bases lay between the germline ends.

This chain uses TRBV28 with TRBJ2-2; TRBD2 might be the D (8 bases). CDR3 length: 17 residues. The germline V gene encodes CDR1 MDHEN and CDR2 SYDVKM. V gave up 6 bases and J gave up 7 bases, with 24 bases separating them. CDR3 residues: CASRKGARRGRNGELFF. CDR3 nucleotides: TGTGCCAGCAGAAAGGGGGCGCGGCGCGGGAGGAACGGGGAGCTGTTTTTT.

The chain uses TRBV6-1 and TRBJ2-7; 7 nucleotides align to TRBD1. The CDR3 has 13 residues. Trimming took 5 bases from V and 6 from J; bases not matched to a gene: 7. Germline values: CDR1 MNHNS, CDR2 SASEGT. The CDR3 here is CASSRQGSGEQYF. The CDR3 coding sequence is TGTGCCAGCAGTCGACAGGGATCGGGCGAGCAGTACTTC.

There are a few counts of this clone. This chain uses TRBV13 with TRBJ1-1; D is undetermined. This CDR3 has 14 amino acids. Per the germline V gene, CDR1 is PRHDT and CDR2 is FYEKMQ (reference sequence). V was shortened by 3 bases and J by 3 bases, with 11 bases between the two germline ends. For the CDR3, the DNA is TGTGCCAGCAGCTTCGTCACCCGGCACACTGAAGCTTTCTTT. This sequence encodes CASSFVTRHTEAFF.